The 2 T cell receptor beta chains below come from one sample, sequenced in a study of T cell repertoires in cytomegalovirus infection. Via MiXCR, TCRdb re-called the reads, giving one row per CDR3 protein. The table shows more than 150,000 distinct CDR3 sequences, with roughly a fifth occurring only once. Material for sequencing was PBMCs. Receptors were obtained from a human donor in good health (CMV status not recorded). Some clones in this sample may be carry-over from other donors' samples.

The table lists this clonotype with a few counts. The genes are TRBV7-8 and TRBJ2-7, with 9 bases matching TRBD1. This CDR3 region has 16 residues. Trimming at V came to 5 bases and at J to 2 bases, leaving 10 bases not matched to a gene. CDR1 and CDR2 (germline): SGHVS, FQNEAQ. CDR3 DNA: TGTGCCAGCAGCCCACTGGGACAGGGTGTTACCTACGAGCAGTACTTC. Its protein product is CASSPLGQGVTYEQYF.

This chain uses TRBV19 with TRBJ2-3; 14 bases match TRBD2. Trimming took 3 bases from V and 4 from J; bases not matched to a gene: 6. This CDR3 is built from 17 residues. Germline values: CDR1 LNHDA, CDR2 SQIVND (reference sequence). The CDR3 reads CASSMAGTSGSSDTQYF. The CDR3 region has the DNA TGTGCCAGTAGTATGGCGGGGACTAGCGGGAGCTCAGATACGCAGTATTTT.